These 17 T cell receptor beta chains originate from one sample sequenced in a study of CD8 T cells in cerebrospinal fluid in Alzheimer's disease. TCRdb reprocessed the 10x single-cell sequencing reads; each CDR3 protein has one entry and no DNA is given. The sample totals around 780 distinct CDR3 sequences. Sequencing was done on a sample of cerebrospinal fluid. These receptors originate from a human donor with Parkinson's disease.

This clonotype is identified as medium-sized from frequency. The chain has TRBV19 and TRBJ2-3; without DNA, the TCRdb call of TRBD1 cannot be checked. Per the germline V gene, CDR1 is LNHDA and CDR2 is SQIVND (reference sequence). The CDR3 runs 14 residues. CDR3 region: CASSMGQATDTQYF.

Its frequency marks this clonotype as medium-sized. The V gene is TRBV20-1, the J gene TRBJ1-4; TCRdb's D call of TRBD1 is untestable without DNA. The CDR3 runs 17 residues. The germline V gene has CDR1 DFQATT and CDR2 SNEGSKA (reference sequence). The CDR3 region is CSARDPDSDTTNEKLFF.

J is TRBJ1-4 and V is TRBV19. The CDR3 extends over 13 amino acids. Germline loops: CDR1 LNHDA, CDR2 SQIVND (reference sequence). CDR3 residues: CASSRDLVGELFF.

This clonotype is labeled large based on frequency. The chain employs TRBV7-8 and TRBJ1-5. Germline loops: CDR1 SGHVS, CDR2 FQNEAQ. This CDR3 region has 14 residues. The CDR3 loop reads CASSLEAAHQPQHF.

Frequency places this clonotype as large. The chain links TRBV5-5 to TRBJ1-1. The CDR3 runs 14 residues. Germline V CDR1 and CDR2: SGHKS, YYEKEE (reference sequence). Here the CDR3 reads CASSFPFRETEAFF.

Frequency places this clonotype as large (0.1 to 1%). The chain links TRBV20-1 to TRBJ1-5; TCRdb designates TRBD1, a call that cannot be tested without DNA. The CDR3 is 14 residues long. Germline loops: CDR1 DFQATT, CDR2 SNEGSKA (reference sequence). The CDR3 reads CSAPVGGPKQPQHF.

This clonotype is labeled large based on frequency. CDR3 residues: CASTLGSGAYNEQFF. The chain recombines TRBV7-2 with TRBJ2-1; checking the TCRdb D call of TRBD2 is not possible without DNA. The CDR3 covers 15 residues. Germline V lookup: CDR1 SGHTA, CDR2 FQGNSA.

The V call is TRBV5-8, the J call TRBJ1-1; TCRdb's assignment of TRBD1 cannot be checked, as there is no DNA. The germline V gene encodes CDR1 SGHTS and CDR2 YDEGEE. The length of the CDR3 is 15 residues. CDR3 region: CASSLFVGLNTEAFF. Variable domain in full (rest from reference TRBV5-8 and TRBJ1-1): EAGVTQSPTHLIKTRGQQATLRCSPISGHTSVYWYQQALGLGLQFLLWYDEGEERNRGNFPPRFSGRQFPNYSSELNVNALELEDSALYLCASSLFVGLNTEAFFGQGTRLTVV.

Measured by frequency, this clonotype is medium-sized (0.01 to 0.1%). This chain uses TRBV6-2 or TRBV6-3 with TRBJ2-4; checking the TCRdb D call of TRBD1 is not possible without DNA. Per the germline V gene, CDR1 is MNHEY and CDR2 is SVGEGT. This CDR3 comprises 15 residues. This chain's CDR3 is CASSLPQGSKNIQYF.

By frequency, this clonotype is large. The chain has TRBV4-3 and TRBJ2-3. Germline CDR1 is LGHNA and CDR2 is YSLEER. The CDR3 length is 17 residues. CDR3 region: CASSQEFGGGRTDTQYF.

In terms of frequency, this clonotype is medium-sized. The V call is TRBV6-4, the J call TRBJ1-1. The CDR3 contains 13 residues. The V gene's germline CDR1 is MRHNA and CDR2 SNTAGT. The CDR3 region is CASSPTGNTEAFF.

The rearrangement uses TRBV30 and TRBJ1-5; TCRdb gives TRBD1 as the D gene, but with no DNA this cannot be confirmed. The CDR3 spans 15 residues. From germline, CDR1 is GTSNPN and CDR2 SVGIG (reference sequence). This CDR3 reads CAWSPLQGTYQPQHF.

By frequency, this clonotype is large (0.1 to 1%). The chain joins TRBV10-3 to TRBJ2-7. This CDR3 comprises 13 residues. Germline CDR1 and CDR2: ENHRY and SYGVKD. The CDR3 spells CAINPLGMGEQYF.

Its frequency marks this clonotype as medium-sized. This chain joins TRBV7-8 and TRBJ1-1; TCRdb's D call, TRBD1, is unchecked because there is no DNA. The germline V gene encodes CDR1 SGHVS and CDR2 FQNEAQ. The CDR3 contains 15 residues. The CDR3 spells CASSLVQTGTREAFF.

The chain couples TRBV4-2 to TRBJ1-6. The CDR3 consists of 12 residues. Germline V gives CDR1 LGHNA, CDR2 YNFKEQ. The CDR3 loop reads CASSQDPSPLHF.

By frequency, this clonotype registers medium-sized (0.01 to 0.1%). J is TRBJ1-1 and V is TRBV9; TCRdb reports TRBD1, a call that lacks DNA to check it against. The germline CDR1 and CDR2 sequences are SGDLS and YYNGEE. The CDR3 extends over 14 amino acids. The CDR3 loop is CASSPRQGRTEAFF.

This clonotype shows up as large (0.1 to 1%) by frequency. The chain employs TRBV7-2 and TRBJ1-3. In germline, CDR1 is SGHTA, CDR2 FQGNSA. This CDR3 spans 15 amino acids. The CDR3 here is CASSLYSLSGNTIYF.